These 31 T cell receptor beta chains originate from one sample sequenced in a study of cytomegalovirus exposure and HLA in healthy donors. 60 Vbeta and 13 Jbeta primers were used in PCR. Only in-frame clones appear in the TCRdb table, and some are missing; sequencing was by immunoSEQ multiplex PCR. Seen here are fewer than 100,000 clones, almost 80% observed once, and the top ten hold about 6.4%. Source material: PBMCs. These receptors were obtained from a female donor in good health and CMV-seronegative.

This clone was observed a few times. The chain carries TRBV5-5 and TRBJ1-5; 7 bases are shared with TRBD1. The germline CDR1 and CDR2 sequences are SGHKS and YYEKEE (reference sequence). The CDR3 is 15 residues long. V was pared by 4 bases and J by 5 bases, with 9 bases of the junction left unmatched. The CDR3 loop is CASSRGQLGDQPQHF. The CDR3 DNA sequence: TGTGCCAGCAGCCGGGGACAGCTCGGGGATCAGCCCCAGCATTTT.

In this sample, this clone turned up a few times. This chain's CDR3 is CASSLDYLETQYF. In DNA form, the CDR3 reads TGTGCCAGCAGCCTGGACTATTTGGAGACCCAGTACTTC. The rearrangement joins TRBV7-3 to TRBJ2-5, with D perhaps TRBD2 (6 bases). Trimming pared 5 bases from V and 5 bases from J, leaving 12 bases between. The CDR3 extends over 13 amino acids. Germline CDR1 SGHTA, CDR2 FQGTGA.

The chain couples TRBV5-4 to TRBJ1-2; 8 bases are a match to TRBD1. The CDR3 covers 14 residues. V trimming: 4 bases; J trimming: 3 bases; junction bases outside the gene matches: 5. Germline V CDR1 and CDR2: SGHNT, YYREEE (reference sequence). As DNA, the CDR3 is TGTGCCAGCAGCAGTGGACAGGGCGACTATGGCTACACCTTC. Translating it yields CASSSGQGDYGYTF.

This clone was observed a few times. This chain links TRBV5-4 with TRBJ1-4, with D possibly being TRBD1 (5 bases). Germline V lookup: CDR1 SGHNT, CDR2 YYREEE (reference sequence). The CDR3 covers 15 residues. Trimming stripped 0 bases from V and 7 bases from J, with 13 bases between. The CDR3 protein is CASSLDGGRGEKLFF. The CDR3 DNA is TGTGCCAGCAGCTTGGACGGGGGTAGGGGTGAAAAACTGTTTTTT.

This clone is a singleton in its sample. This rearrangement joins TRBV28 to TRBJ2-5; 9 bases are shared with TRBD1. CDR1 is MDHEN, CDR2 SYDVKM, per germline. The junction had 13 bases not matched to a gene; V was cut back by 6 bases and J by 5 bases. The CDR3 extends over 16 amino acids. The CDR3 is CASRPPTGGGGETQYF. The CDR3, as DNA: TGTGCCAGCAGACCACCAACAGGGGGCGGTGGGGAGACCCAGTACTTC.

This rearrangement joins TRBV27 to TRBJ2-2; 7 nucleotides agree with TRBD1. J gave up 0 bases and V 4 bases, and 8 bases lay outside the gene matches. The V gene's germline CDR1 is MNHEY and CDR2 SMNVEV (reference sequence). The CDR3 consists of 17 residues. The DNA for the CDR3 is TGTGCCAGCAGTTCCCCGGACAGGCTCGCGAACACCGGGGAGCTGTTTTTT. Translating gives CASSSPDRLANTGELFF.

The rearrangement links TRBV30 to TRBJ1-2; TRBD1 matches 10 bases. CDR3 length equals 14 residues. V lost 5 bases, J lost 4 bases, and 7 bases stayed unmatched. Per the germline V gene, CDR1 is GTSNPN and CDR2 is SVGIG (reference sequence). For the CDR3, the DNA is TGTGCCTGGGGGAAGGGACAGGGGTTCTATGGCTACACCTTC. It codes for CAWGKGQGFYGYTF.

CDR3 nucleotide sequence: TGTGCCAGCAGTATTGGACAGGGCAGCTCCTACGAGCAGTACTTC. It yields the protein CASSIGQGSSYEQYF. The chain is built from TRBV27 and TRBJ2-7; 8 bases are a match to TRBD1. Germline-derived CDR1 and CDR2 are MNHEY and SMNVEV (reference sequence). The CDR3 covers 15 residues. Trimming at V came to 5 bases and at J to 0 bases, leaving 6 bases not matched to a gene.

The V and J genes are TRBV28 and TRBJ2-3, with TRBD2 as a possible D gene (5 bases). Deletions cut 3 bases from V and 1 base from J, with 8 bases between. CDR1 is MDHEN and CDR2 is SYDVKM in the germline V gene. The CDR3 consists of 14 residues. Here the CDR3 reads CASSFLAGTDTQYF. CDR3 nucleotides: TGTGCCAGCAGTTTCCTAGCAGGCACAGATACGCAGTATTTT.

The chain uses TRBV25-1 and TRBJ2-2; D is unresolved. The CDR3 contains 14 residues. V lost 3 bases to trimming and J lost 0 bases, with 5 bases between them. Germline values: CDR1 MGHDK, CDR2 SYGVNS. The CDR3 bases are TGTGCCAGCAGTGACTTATCGAACACCGGGGAGCTGTTTTTT. The encoded protein is CASSDLSNTGELFF. The variable domain in full, completed from reference TRBV25-1 and TRBJ2-2, reads EADIYQTPRYLVIGTGKKITLECSQTMGHDKMYWYQQDPGMELHLIHYSYGVNSTEKGDLSSESTVSRIRTEHFPLTLESARPSHTSQYLCASSDLSNTGELFFGEGSRLTVL.

About this clone: Compared with germline, one end of the junction differs, possibly owing to a read error. The chain carries TRBV19 and TRBJ2-7; D not resolved. The CDR3 is 13 residues long. The germline V gene has CDR1 LNHDA and CDR2 SQIVND (reference sequence). As DNA, the CDR3 is TGTGCCAGTAGTTTAGACAACACCTACGAGCAGTACTTC. Translated: CASSLDNTYEQYF.

This clone was seen just once. The chain couples TRBV4-1 to TRBJ2-3, with a weak D call TRBD2 (5 bases). V was pared by 5 bases and J by 8 bases, with 14 bases between. In germline, CDR1 is MGHRA, CDR2 YSYEKL. CDR3 size: 13 residues. The CDR3 loop is CASSKREQSTQYF. The CDR3, as DNA: TGCGCCAGCAGCAAGAGGGAACAGTCTACGCAGTATTTT.

This clone was seen a handful of times. The chain couples TRBV30 to TRBJ2-1; possible D gene TRBD1, 5 bases. V was trimmed by 0 bases and J by 9 bases, leaving 6 bases between them. The CDR3 loop spans 11 amino acids. Looked up from germline, CDR1 is GTSNPN and CDR2 is SVGIG (reference sequence). CDR3 in amino acids: CAWSVQGEQFF. The CDR3 bases are TGTGCCTGGAGTGTTCAGGGTGAGCAGTTCTTC.

The V call is TRBV19, the J call TRBJ2-1; 14 positions match TRBD2. The CDR3 is made up of 16 amino acids. The germline CDR1 and CDR2 sequences are LNHDA and SQIVND (reference sequence). J gave up 6 bases and V 5 bases, and 6 bases lay outside the gene matches. The CDR3 region has the DNA TGTGCCAGTAGTTCCCCGGGACTAGCGGGAGCCAATGAGCAGTTCTTC. It codes for CASSSPGLAGANEQFF.

In its sample, this clone was seen once. In DNA form, the CDR3 reads TGCGCCAGCAGGGGACAGGGGGCGAGAGTCATGAACACTGAAGCTTTCTTT. This translates into CASRGQGARVMNTEAFF. The V and J genes are TRBV5-1 and TRBJ1-1, with TRBD1 matching over 12 bases. Per the germline V gene, CDR1 is SGHRS and CDR2 is YFSETQ. This CDR3 region has 17 residues. Unmatched junction bases numbered 8, after V lost 5 bases and J lost 0 bases.

CDR3 sequence: CASSDRDRPTGELFF. The CDR3 nucleotides read TGTGCCAGCAGTGACCGGGACAGGCCCACCGGGGAGCTGTTTTTT. The V and J genes are TRBV6-6 and TRBJ2-2, with 8 bases lining up with TRBD1. Germline loops: CDR1 MNHNY, CDR2 SVGAGI (reference sequence). The CDR3 loop spans 15 amino acids. V lost 5 bases and J lost 4; bases outside the gene matches: 6.

The V gene is TRBV11-1, the J gene TRBJ2-3; 8 nucleotides align to TRBD2. J gave up 0 bases and V 3 bases, and 5 bases lay outside the gene matches. This CDR3 has 16 amino acids. Germline-derived CDR1 and CDR2 are SGHAT and FQDESV (reference sequence). The CDR3 DNA is TGTGCCAGCAGCTTGTTAGCGGGGCGGAGCACAGATACGCAGTATTTT. Translating it yields CASSLLAGRSTDTQYF.

The gene calls are TRBV7-8 and TRBJ1-1; possible D gene TRBD1, 5 bases. This CDR3 has 14 residues. Deletions cut 3 bases from V and 2 bases from J, with 10 bases between. Germline V gene data show CDR1 as SGHVS and CDR2 as FQNEAQ. CDR3 nucleotide sequence: TGTGCCAGCAGCTTGCTTCAGGGAAACACTGAAGCTTTCTTT. Its protein is CASSLLQGNTEAFF.

This clone was recorded a few times. This chain joins TRBV4-2 and TRBJ2-3; 9 bases agree with TRBD1. V was clipped by 0 bases and J by 4 bases; unmatched bases: 5. The CDR3 sequence is 16 residues long. The germline CDR1 and CDR2 sequences are LGHNA and YNFKEQ. The CDR3 region has the DNA TGTGCCAGCAGCCAAGATGGGGGACAGGGTTCAGATACGCAGTATTTT. This encodes CASSQDGGQGSDTQYF.

This chain connects TRBV19 to TRBJ1-1; D not resolved. Looked up from germline, CDR1 is LNHDA and CDR2 is SQIVND (reference sequence). The CDR3 is made up of 13 amino acids. V lost 0 bases and J lost 3, with 5 bases in between. The CDR3 DNA is TGTGCCAGTAGTATAGATCTTTACACTGAAGCTTTCTTT. It translates to CASSIDLYTEAFF.

The chain carries TRBV29-1 and TRBJ2-3, with TRBD2 matching 7 bases. The length of the CDR3 is 13 residues. The J segment lost 4 bases and the V segment lost 4 bases, leaving 5 bases of the junction unmatched. CDR1 is SQVTM and CDR2 is ANQGSEA in the germline V gene. CDR3 sequence (DNA): TGCAGCGTTGCAGCGGGAATGGCAGATACGCAGTATTTT. Protein product: CSVAAGMADTQYF.

The rearrangement joins TRBV2 to TRBJ2-7; weak D call: TRBD2 (7 bases). Germline loops: CDR1 SNHLY, CDR2 FYNNEI. The CDR3 sequence is 14 residues long. Trimming removed 6 bases from V and 6 bases from J, with 18 bases in between. This CDR3 is CASRSAGGGGEQYF. In nucleotides, the CDR3 is TGTGCCAGCAGGTCCGCCGGGGGAGGGGGCGAGCAGTACTTC.

The J gene is TRBJ2-2, the V gene TRBV7-8; TRBD2 matches 9 bases. Trimming took 7 bases from V and 0 from J; bases not matched to a gene: 12. CDR1 and CDR2 (germline): SGHVS, FQNEAQ. CDR3 length: 18 amino acids. CDR3 residues: CASTSFLRGRANTGELFF. Written as DNA, the CDR3 is TGTGCCAGCACCTCCTTCCTTCGCGGGAGGGCGAACACCGGGGAGCTGTTTTTT.

This clone has more than one count but fewer than ten. The chain recombines TRBV4-1 with TRBJ1-1; no clear D gene. Trimming left V 2 bases short and J 5 bases short, with 12 bases between. In germline, CDR1 is MGHRA, CDR2 YSYEKL. The CDR3 has 14 amino acids. CDR3: CASSQLRGRTEAFF. For the CDR3, the DNA is TGCGCCAGCAGCCAATTGCGAGGAAGAACTGAAGCTTTCTTT.

This rearrangement joins TRBV5-1 to TRBJ2-3, with 10 bases identical to TRBD1. J was trimmed by 1 base and V by 5 bases; bases with no gene match: 4. The CDR3 runs 15 residues. CDR1 is SGHRS, CDR2 YFSETQ, per germline. The CDR3 loop is CASRYGTGGTDTQYF. CDR3 sequence (DNA): TGCGCCAGCAGGTACGGGACAGGGGGCACAGATACGCAGTATTTT. Filled out from reference TRBV5-1 and TRBJ2-3, the complete variable domain reads KAGVTQTPRYLIKTRGQQVTLSCSPISGHRSVSWYQQTPGQGLQFLFEYFSETQRNKGNFPGRFSGRQFSNSRSEMNVSTLELGDSALYLCASRYGTGGTDTQYFGPGTRLTVL.

The chain employs TRBV5-6 and TRBJ2-3; 8 bases agree with TRBD2. CDR1 and CDR2 (germline): SGHDT, YYEEEE. Unmatched junction bases numbered 5, after V lost 1 base and J lost 1 base. The CDR3 contains 16 residues. CDR3 DNA: TGTGCCAGCAGCTTGATGAGCGGGGGCGGCACAGATACGCAGTATTTT. Protein sequence: CASSLMSGGGTDTQYF.

This chain links TRBV7-2 with TRBJ1-1; weak D call: TRBD1 (6 bases). This CDR3 has 14 amino acids. Deletions cut 2 bases from V and 4 bases from J, with 11 bases between. From germline, CDR1 is SGHTA and CDR2 FQGNSA. CDR3 sequence: CASSLSGGRTEAFF. The CDR3, as DNA: TGTGCCAGCAGCTTATCGGGGGGCCGCACTGAAGCTTTCTTT.

V and J are TRBV4-2 and TRBJ1-1, with 7 nucleotides matching TRBD1. CDR3 length: 20 residues. V shed 4 bases and J 0 bases; nucleotides not matched to a gene: 20. The germline CDR1 and CDR2 sequences are LGHNA and YNFKEQ. The CDR3 protein is CASSLRGSLGPGGLNTEAFF. CDR3 sequence (DNA): TGTGCCAGCAGCCTCAGGGGGAGTTTGGGCCCTGGGGGTTTGAACACTGAAGCTTTCTTT.

V is TRBV2 and J is TRBJ2-2, with 13 bases fitting TRBD2. Germline V lookup: CDR1 SNHLY, CDR2 FYNNEI. CDR3 length: 17 residues. Trimming removed 6 bases from V and 2 bases from J; junction bases left unmatched: 6. CDR3 nucleotide sequence: TGTGCCAGCAGCCCGGGACTAGCGGGACTCAACACCGGGGAGCTGTTTTTT. This sequence encodes CASSPGLAGLNTGELFF.

This clone has a handful of counts. The chain uses TRBV25-1 and TRBJ1-1; D is ambiguous. Between the trimmed V and J ends, which lost 4 bases and 6 bases, there was a span of 18 bases. Germline CDR1 and CDR2: MGHDK and SYGVNS. The CDR3 loop spans 15 amino acids. The CDR3 sequence: CASSAPTGDTAEAFF. The CDR3 DNA reads as TGTGCCAGCAGTGCTCCCACCGGGGATACCGCTGAAGCTTTCTTT.

In DNA form, the CDR3 reads TGCGCCAGCAGCACGGGACTAGCGGGAGGGAGCTCCTACAATGAGCAGTTCTTC. Protein sequence: CASSTGLAGGSSYNEQFF. The gene calls are TRBV5-1 and TRBJ2-1, with 16 bases lining up with TRBD2. CDR1 and CDR2 (germline): SGHRS, YFSETQ. CDR3 length: 18 amino acids. After removal of 4 bases from V and 0 bases from J, the junction contained 4 bases not matched to a gene.